These T cell receptor beta chains were read from a single sample in a study of blood T cell repertoires in COVID-19. TCRdb's copy holds only in-frame clones and misses some; the assay was immunoSEQ multiplex PCR. The data contain about 38,000 clones, 70% to 90% of them singletons. The material sequenced was peripheral blood. The receptor set was obtained from a man in his forties or fifties with active COVID-19. The CDR3 runs from the conserved cysteine through the conserved F or W. The D gene is left open where the match is weak. For some rows the clone size is stated as once, few or many, or as a class when expanded; others skip it.

D gene,J gene,V gene,clone size,CDR3 protein,CDR3 DNA
-,TRBJ1-2,TRBV29-1,medium-sized,CSVAGIGFSYGYTF,TGCAGCGTTGCCGGGATCGGGTTTAGCTATGGCTACACCTTC
-,TRBJ2-7,TRBV3-1/TRBV3-2,-,CATSQGTGLASEQYF,TGTGCCACCAGCCAAGGAACAGGGTTAGCTTCCGAGCAGTACTTC
TRBD2,TRBJ2-1,TRBV2,once,CASSFWTSGGPGRGRNEQFF,TGTGCCAGCAGTTTCTGGACTAGCGGGGGACCCGGCAGGGGGAGAAATGAGCAGTTCTTC
-,TRBJ1-1,TRBV27,-,CASSLSRQTTEAFF,TGTGCCAGCAGTTTATCGAGGCAGACCACTGAAGCTTTCTTT
-,TRBJ1-6,TRBV6-5,-,CASSYSSEPYNSPLHF,TGTGCCAGCAGTTACTCGTCTGAGCCATATAATTCACCCCTCCACTTT
-,TRBJ1-6,TRBV6-1,-,CASSDVGAPNSPLHF,TGTGCCAGCAGTGACGTAGGGGCGCCGAATTCACCCCTCCACTTT
TRBD1,TRBJ1-1,TRBV11-2,once,CASSRQGRTEAFF,TGTGCCAGCAGTAGACAGGGGAGGACTGAAGCCTTCTTT
-,TRBJ2-7,TRBV5-4,-,CASRDQGSDEQYF,TGTGCCAGCAGGGATCAGGGGAGCGACGAGCAGTACTTC
-,TRBJ2-5,TRBV24-1,-,CATLRPQETQYF,TGTGCCACCTTGCGTCCCCAAGAGACCCAGTACTTC
TRBD2,TRBJ2-3,TRBV5-1,-,CASRGLAGTDTQYF,TGCGCCAGCAGAGGGCTAGCGGGCACAGATACGCAGTATTTT
-,TRBJ1-5,TRBV28,-,CASSSPQGPVEPQHF,TGTGCCAGCAGTTCTCCCCAGGGGCCAGTGGAGCCCCAGCATTTT
-,TRBJ1-1,TRBV6-2/TRBV6-3,few,CASSYPTATAFF,TGTGCCAGCAGTTACCCCACAGCCACAGCTTTCTTT
-,TRBJ1-1,TRBV6-5,few,CASSPVGRGSTEAFF,TGTGCCAGCAGTCCCGTCGGACGGGGAAGCACTGAAGCTTTCTTT
-,TRBJ2-7,TRBV28,few,CASSLIEGLSYEQYF,TGTGCCAGCAGTTTAATTGAGGGCCTTTCCTACGAGCAGTACTTC
TRBD2,TRBJ2-7,TRBV7-9,once,CASSFHSQTRGGAYEQYF,TGTGCCAGCAGCTTTCACTCTCAGACCCGGGGGGGCGCCTACGAGCAGTACTTC
TRBD1,TRBJ2-6,TRBV6-6,-,CASTSGGSGANVLTF,TGTGCCAGCACCTCAGGGGGCTCTGGGGCCAACGTCCTGACTTTC
-,TRBJ1-3,TRBV19,once,CASSLGTPKRNTIYF,TGTGCCAGTAGTCTCGGGACACCTAAAAGGAACACCATATATTTT
-,TRBJ2-7,TRBV7-9,few,CASSATVSYEQYF,TGTGCCAGCAGCGCGACTGTCTCCTACGAGCAGTACTTC
-,TRBJ1-6,TRBV4-2,once,CASSQDEMTYNSPLHF,TGTGCCAGCAGCCAAGATGAGATGACCTATAATTCACCCCTCCACTTT
-,TRBJ1-3,TRBV7-9,-,CASDSGSSGNTIYF,TGTGCCAGCGACAGTGGGTCCTCTGGAAACACCATATATTTT
TRBD1,TRBJ1-6,TRBV11-2,medium-sized,CASSLKRTGDDSPLHF,TGTGCCAGCAGCCTGAAAAGGACAGGGGATGATTCACCCCTCCACTTT
-,TRBJ1-6,TRBV2,-,CASSERGSANSPLHF,TGTGCCAGCAGTGAAAGGGGAAGTGCTAATTCACCCCTCCACTTT
-,TRBJ1-2,TRBV5-5,-,CASSLWVGRGSEYGYTF,TGTGCCAGCAGCTTGTGGGTTGGGAGGGGAAGTGAATATGGCTACACCTTC
TRBD2,TRBJ2-2,TRBV10-3,-,CAISVSGGAAGELFF,TGTGCCATCAGTGTGAGCGGGGGGGCCGCCGGGGAGCTGTTTTTT
TRBD1,TRBJ2-1,TRBV27,-,CASSDRGFLYNEQFF,TGTGCCAGCAGCGACAGGGGCTTTCTCTACAATGAGCAGTTCTTC